The entry that follows covers one TCR beta chain sequence. The data originate from a study of blood T cell repertoires in COVID-19. The overall study: From the United States, Italy and Spain came samples of acute and convalescent COVID-19.

V dropped 4 bases and J dropped 2; count of bases not matched to a gene: 5. CDR1 is MDHEN, CDR2 SYDVKM, per germline. The CDR3 extends over 15 amino acids. Method: immunoSEQ multiplex PCR; TCRdb's copy keeps in-frame clones and lacks some. The sample gives roughly 410,000 clones, 75% to 90% of which show up once; 1.5% to 1.8% is in the top ten. The sample was peripheral blood. This sequence joins TRBV28 and TRBJ1-5, with 7 bases matching TRBD1. This receptor was taken from a woman in her 40s with COVID-19, enrolled during active disease. DNA for the CDR3: TGTGCCAGCAGTTCCCCTGACAGGGGCAATCAGCCCCAGCATTTT. Translation: CASSSPDRGNQPQHF. Full variable domain (rest looked up from reference TRBV28 and TRBJ1-5): DVKVTQSSRYLVKRTGEKVFLECVQDMDHENMFWYRQDPGLGLRLIYFSYDVKMKEKGDIPEGYSVSREKKERFSLILESASTNQTSMYLCASSSPDRGNQPQHFGDGTRLSIL.